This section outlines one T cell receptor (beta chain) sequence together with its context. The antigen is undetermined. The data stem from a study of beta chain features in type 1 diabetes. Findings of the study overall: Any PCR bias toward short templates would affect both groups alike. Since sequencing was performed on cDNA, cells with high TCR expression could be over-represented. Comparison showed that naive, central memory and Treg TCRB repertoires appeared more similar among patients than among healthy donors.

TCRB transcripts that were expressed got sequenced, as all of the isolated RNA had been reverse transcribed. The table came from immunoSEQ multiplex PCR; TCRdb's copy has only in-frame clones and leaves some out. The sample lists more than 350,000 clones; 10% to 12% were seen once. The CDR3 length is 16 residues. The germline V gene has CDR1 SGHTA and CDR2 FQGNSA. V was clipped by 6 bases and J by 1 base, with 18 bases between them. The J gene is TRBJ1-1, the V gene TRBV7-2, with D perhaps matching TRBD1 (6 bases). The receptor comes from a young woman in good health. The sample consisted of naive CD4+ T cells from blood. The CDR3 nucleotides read TGTGCCAGCAGTTACACCCTCGAAGGGGGGAACACTGAAGCTTTCTTT. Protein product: CASSYTLEGGNTEAFF.